The clone carrying this TCR beta chain was observed many times. Its matching antigen is unknown. At one of its ends the junction is not consistent with the germline gene, which may arise from a read error. The record originates from a study of T-cell reconstitution after alpha-beta-depleted transplantation in children. The study, taken as a whole, reports: Several hundred graft clones that had expanded were reportedly the source of alpha-beta T cells about two months after transplant. One year post-transplant, T-cell counts and diversity were largely derived from T cells produced anew. Day-60 TCRbeta diversity that was high in some patients was derived from surviving recipient T cells and thymic progenitors.

Germline V gene lookup returns CDR1 DFQATT and CDR2 SNEGSKA (reference sequence). CDR3 length: 13 residues. Unique molecular identifiers were built into the TCRbeta library. TCRdb recomputed calls from the PCR reads with MiXCR, one row per CDR3 protein. The data hold about 280,000 distinct CDR3 sequences, with 9.5% to 13% observed a single time. V gene TRBV20-1 combines with J gene TRBJ2-7; 9 bases map to TRBD1. The sequencing here drew on peripheral blood, taken 180 days after TCRalphabeta/CD19-depleted stem cell transplant. This TCR came from a male patient aged 2 to 9 who had a stem cell transplant for chronic granulomatous disease, so the T cells may come from the graft donor. DNA of the CDR3: TGCAGTGCAAGAGACAGGGGGGTTTACGAGCAGTACTTC. As protein: CSARDRGVYEQYF.